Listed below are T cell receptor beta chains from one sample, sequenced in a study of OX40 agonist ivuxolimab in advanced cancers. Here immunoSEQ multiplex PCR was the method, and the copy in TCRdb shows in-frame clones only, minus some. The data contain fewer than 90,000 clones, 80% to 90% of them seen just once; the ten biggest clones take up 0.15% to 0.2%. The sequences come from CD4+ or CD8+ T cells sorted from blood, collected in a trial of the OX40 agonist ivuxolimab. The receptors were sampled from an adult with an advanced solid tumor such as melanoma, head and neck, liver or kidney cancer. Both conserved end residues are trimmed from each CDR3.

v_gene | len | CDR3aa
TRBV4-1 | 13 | ASSIGGGSTDTQY
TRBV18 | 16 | ASSPFGTSGGAKNIQY
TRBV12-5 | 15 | ASGYNLYRTSIYGYT
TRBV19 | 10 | AAMTRNTEAF
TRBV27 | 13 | ASSSLGLGSYEQY
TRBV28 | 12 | AGQTSGSTSEQF
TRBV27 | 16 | ASSLFFREGGAPQKAF
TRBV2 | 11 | AKSGATYNEQF
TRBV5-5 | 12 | ASSLGAIEEPQH
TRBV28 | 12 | ASSWTGLKNIQY
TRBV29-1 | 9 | SVERGNTIY
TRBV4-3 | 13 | ASSYGLAVYNEQF
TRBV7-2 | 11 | ASSLGLAGRED
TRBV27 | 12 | ASSPNRDSHGYT
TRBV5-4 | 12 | ASSWGGRRETQY
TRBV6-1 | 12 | ASSGRGRQETQY
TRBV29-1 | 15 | SALKSGTLATNEKLF
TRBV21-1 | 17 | ASSSRTGQEPTYNSPLH
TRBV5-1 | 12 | ASSLENTNTEAF
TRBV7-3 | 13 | ASSSGTGAYNEQF